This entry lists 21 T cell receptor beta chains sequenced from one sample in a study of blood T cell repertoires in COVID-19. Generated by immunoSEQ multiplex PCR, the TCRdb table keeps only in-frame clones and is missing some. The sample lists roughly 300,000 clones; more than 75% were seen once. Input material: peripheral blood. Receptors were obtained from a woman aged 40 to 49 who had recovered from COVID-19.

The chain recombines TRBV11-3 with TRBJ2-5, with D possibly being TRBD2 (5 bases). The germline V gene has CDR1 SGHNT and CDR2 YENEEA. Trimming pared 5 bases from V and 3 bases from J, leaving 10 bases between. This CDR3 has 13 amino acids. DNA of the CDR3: TGTGCCAGCAGCACCGACGGGGAAGAGACCCAGTACTTC. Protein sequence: CASSTDGEETQYF.

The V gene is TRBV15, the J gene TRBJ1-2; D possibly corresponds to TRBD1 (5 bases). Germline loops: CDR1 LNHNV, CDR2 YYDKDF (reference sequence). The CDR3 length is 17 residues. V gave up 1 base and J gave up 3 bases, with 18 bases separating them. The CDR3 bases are TGTGCCACCAGCAGAGGGGGAAGGGGCGTTAGTTACTATGGCTACACCTTC. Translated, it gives CATSRGGRGVSYYGYTF.

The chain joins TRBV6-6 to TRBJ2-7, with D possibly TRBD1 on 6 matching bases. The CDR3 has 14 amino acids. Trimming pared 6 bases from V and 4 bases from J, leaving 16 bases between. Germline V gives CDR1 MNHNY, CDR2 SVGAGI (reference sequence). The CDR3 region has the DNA TGTGCCAGCAGGCCTTTCGGACAGAGTTACGAGCAGTACTTC. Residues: CASRPFGQSYEQYF.

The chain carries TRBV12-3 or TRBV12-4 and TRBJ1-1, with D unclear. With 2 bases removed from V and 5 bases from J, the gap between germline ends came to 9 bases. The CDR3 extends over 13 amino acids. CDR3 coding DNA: TGTGCCAGCAGTTTATCCCGAGGGACTGAAGCTTTCTTT. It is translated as CASSLSRGTEAFF.

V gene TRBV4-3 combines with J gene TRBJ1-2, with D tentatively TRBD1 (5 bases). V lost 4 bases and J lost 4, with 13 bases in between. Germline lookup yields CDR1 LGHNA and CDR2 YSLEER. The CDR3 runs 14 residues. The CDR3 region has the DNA TGCGCCAGCAGCCCGCTTAAAGGGGTCTATGGCTACACCTTC. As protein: CASSPLKGVYGYTF.

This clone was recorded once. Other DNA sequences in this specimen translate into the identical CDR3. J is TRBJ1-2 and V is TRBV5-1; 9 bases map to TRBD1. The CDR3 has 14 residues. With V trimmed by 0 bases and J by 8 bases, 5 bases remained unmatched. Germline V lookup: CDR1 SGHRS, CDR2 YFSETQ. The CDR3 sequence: CASSLAGQGSGYTF. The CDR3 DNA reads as TGCGCCAGCAGCTTGGCTGGACAGGGGTCCGGCTACACCTTC.

CDR3 nucleotides: TGTGCCAGCAGCTCGGGACTCGCGAACACCGGGGAGCTGTTTTTT. Translated: CASSSGLANTGELFF. The chain carries TRBV11-3 and TRBJ2-2, with D tentatively TRBD2 (6 bases). The CDR3 loop spans 15 amino acids. The V end lost 4 bases, the J end lost 0 bases, and 9 bases lay between the germline ends. CDR1 is SGHNT, CDR2 YENEEA, per germline.

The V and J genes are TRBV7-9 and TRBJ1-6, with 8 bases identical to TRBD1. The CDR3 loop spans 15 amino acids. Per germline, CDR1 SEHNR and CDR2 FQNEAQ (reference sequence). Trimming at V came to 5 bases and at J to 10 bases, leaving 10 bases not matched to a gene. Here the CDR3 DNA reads TGTGCCAGCAGCCCCGGACAGGGAAAAGAATCACCCCTCCACTTT. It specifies CASSPGQGKESPLHF.

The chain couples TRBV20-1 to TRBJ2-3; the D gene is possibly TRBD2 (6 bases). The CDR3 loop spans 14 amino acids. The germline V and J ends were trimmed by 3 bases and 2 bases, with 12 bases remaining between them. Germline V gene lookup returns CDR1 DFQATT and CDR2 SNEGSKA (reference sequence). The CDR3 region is CSASEAGPTDTQYF. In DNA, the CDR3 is TGCAGTGCTAGTGAGGCGGGGCCCACAGATACGCAGTATTTT.

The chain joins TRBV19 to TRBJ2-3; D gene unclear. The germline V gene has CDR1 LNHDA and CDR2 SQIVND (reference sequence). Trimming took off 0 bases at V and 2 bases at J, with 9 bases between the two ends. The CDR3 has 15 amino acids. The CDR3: CASSIEPWPTDTQYF. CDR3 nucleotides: TGTGCCAGTAGTATAGAGCCCTGGCCCACAGATACGCAGTATTTT.

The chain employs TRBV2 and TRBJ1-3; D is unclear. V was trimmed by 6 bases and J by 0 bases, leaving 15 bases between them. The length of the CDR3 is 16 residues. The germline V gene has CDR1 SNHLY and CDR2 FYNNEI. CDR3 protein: CASSSYGASSGNTIYF. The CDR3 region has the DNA TGTGCCAGCAGCTCCTACGGAGCGAGCTCTGGAAACACCATATATTTT.

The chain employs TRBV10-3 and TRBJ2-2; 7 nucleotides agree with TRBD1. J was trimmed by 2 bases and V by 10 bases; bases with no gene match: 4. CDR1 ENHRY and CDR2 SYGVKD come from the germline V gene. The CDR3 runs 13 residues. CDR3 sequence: CATQGVNTGELFF. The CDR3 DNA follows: TGTGCCACCCAGGGGGTAAACACCGGGGAGCTGTTTTTT.

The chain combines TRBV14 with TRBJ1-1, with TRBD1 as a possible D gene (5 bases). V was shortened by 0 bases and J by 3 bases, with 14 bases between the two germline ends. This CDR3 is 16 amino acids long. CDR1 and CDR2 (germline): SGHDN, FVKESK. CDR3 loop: CASSQEGAVWYTEAFF. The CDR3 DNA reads TGTGCCAGCAGCCAAGAAGGGGCAGTGTGGTACACTGAAGCTTTCTTT. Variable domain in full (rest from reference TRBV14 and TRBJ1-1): EAGVTQFPSHSVIEKGQTVTLRCDPISGHDNLYWYRRVMGKEIKFLLHFVKESKQDESGMPNNRFLAERTGGTYSTLKVQPAELEDSGVYFCASSQEGAVWYTEAFFGQGTRLTVV.

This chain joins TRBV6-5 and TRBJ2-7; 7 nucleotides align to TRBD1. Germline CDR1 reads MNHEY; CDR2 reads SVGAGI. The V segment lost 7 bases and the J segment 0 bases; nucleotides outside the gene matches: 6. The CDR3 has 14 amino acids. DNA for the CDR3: TGTGCCAGCAACTACAGGGACAGCTCCTACGAGCAGTACTTC. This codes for CASNYRDSSYEQYF.

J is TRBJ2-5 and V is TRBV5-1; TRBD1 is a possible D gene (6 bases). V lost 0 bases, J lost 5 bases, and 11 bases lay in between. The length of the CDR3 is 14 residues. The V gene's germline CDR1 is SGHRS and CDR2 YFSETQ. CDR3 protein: CASSLVGGRETQYF. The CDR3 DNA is TGCGCCAGCAGCTTGGTAGGGGGTCGGGAGACCCAGTACTTC.

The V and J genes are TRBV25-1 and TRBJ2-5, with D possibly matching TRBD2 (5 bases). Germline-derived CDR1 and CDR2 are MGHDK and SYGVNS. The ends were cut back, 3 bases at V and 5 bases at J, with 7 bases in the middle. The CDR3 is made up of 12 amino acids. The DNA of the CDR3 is TGTGCCAGCAGTGAGCAGCGGGAGACCCAGTACTTC. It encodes CASSEQRETQYF. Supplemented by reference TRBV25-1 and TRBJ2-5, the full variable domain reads EADIYQTPRYLVIGTGKKITLECSQTMGHDKMYWYQQDPGMELHLIHYSYGVNSTEKGDLSSESTVSRIRTEHFPLTLESARPSHTSQYLCASSEQRETQYFGPGTRLLVL.

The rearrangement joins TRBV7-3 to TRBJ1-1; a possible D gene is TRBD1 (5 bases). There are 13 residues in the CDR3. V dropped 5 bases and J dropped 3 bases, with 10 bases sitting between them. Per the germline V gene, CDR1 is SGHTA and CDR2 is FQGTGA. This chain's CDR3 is CASSLRGDTEAFF. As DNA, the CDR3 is TGTGCCAGCAGCCTCCGGGGGGACACTGAAGCTTTCTTT.

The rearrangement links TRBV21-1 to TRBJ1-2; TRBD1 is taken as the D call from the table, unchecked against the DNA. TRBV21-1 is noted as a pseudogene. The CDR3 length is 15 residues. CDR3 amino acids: CASSKGQQRAGGYTF. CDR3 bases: TGTGCCAGCAGCAAGGGACAGCAGCGGGCGGGGGGCTACACCTTC.

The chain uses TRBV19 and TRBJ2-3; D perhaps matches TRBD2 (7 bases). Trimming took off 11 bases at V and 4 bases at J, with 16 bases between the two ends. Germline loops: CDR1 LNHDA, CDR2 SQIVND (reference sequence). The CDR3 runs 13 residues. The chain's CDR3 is CASTEGGADTQYF. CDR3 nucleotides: TGTGCCTCCACCGAGGGGGGGGCAGATACGCAGTATTTT.

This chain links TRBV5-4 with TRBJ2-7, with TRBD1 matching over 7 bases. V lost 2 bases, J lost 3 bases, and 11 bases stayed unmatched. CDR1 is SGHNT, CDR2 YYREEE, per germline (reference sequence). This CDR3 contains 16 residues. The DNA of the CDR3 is TGTGCCAGCAGCTTAGGGGGACAGTCCCGGGGCTACGAGCAGTACTTC. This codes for CASSLGGQSRGYEQYF.

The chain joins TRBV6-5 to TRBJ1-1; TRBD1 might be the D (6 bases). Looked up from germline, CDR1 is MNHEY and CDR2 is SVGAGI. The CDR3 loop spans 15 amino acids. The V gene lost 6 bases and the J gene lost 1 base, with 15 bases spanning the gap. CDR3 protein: CASRPRQESNTEAFF. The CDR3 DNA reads TGTGCCAGCAGACCTAGACAGGAATCGAACACTGAAGCTTTCTTT.